The clone carrying this T cell receptor beta chain was counted only a few times. Antigen specificity is unknown. The source of the sample is a study of vaccination and CD4 T cells after COVID-19. Overall study context: The study collected post-vaccine samples a median about 72 days after dose two, with a range of 14 to 241.

Study results and limitations: Among reactive clones from convalescent patients, a median about 90% appeared only post-vaccination.

Specified treatment: roughly ten-day PBMC culture with coronavirus spike peptide pools or control peptides (ViraFEST assay). Per-well cultures of 2 million or so PBMCs received about 9.5 IU/ml IL-2 and about 9.1 ug/ml peptide pools. Researchers used the Oncomine TCR Beta short-read assay to sequence DNA from cultured CD4+ T cells. MiXCR, applied by TCRdb to the PCR reads, yields one record per CDR3 protein. This table has 5,700 or so distinct CDR3 sequences, almost 50% appearing once. CDR3 length equals 17 residues. The germline gives CDR1 KGHSH, CDR2 LQKENI. V was trimmed by 2 bases and J by 7 bases, leaving 18 bases between them.

This clonotype originated in a human donor who had recovered from COVID-19. V is TRBV18 and J is TRBJ1-6; TRBD1 might be the D (5 bases). The sequenced sample was CD4+ T cells from blood, cultured in vitro. The CDR3 loop is CASSPGGDGAWNSPLHF. CDR3 in DNA: TGTGCCAGCTCACCAGGGGGGGACGGTGCGTGGAATTCACCCCTCCACTTT.